The T cell receptor beta chain described here comes from a study of shared clonotypes between healthy human individuals. In the study overall: Researchers drew samples from two women and a few men aged 18 to 49. A donor's plate count was three for CD4 naive and three for CD4 memory; CD8 naive had two and CD8 memory one.

CD45RO+ cells joined CCR7-negative CD45RA+ TemRA cells to form CD8 memory. Each PCR replicate from the sorted subsets contained 200 to 250 ng DNA, which is about 30,000 T cell genomes. Repertoires were generated with immunoSEQ multiplex PCR, while TCRdb's copy carries only in-frame clones and drops some. The data show about 690,000 clones, roughly 87% seen once. Germline V gene sequence: CDR1 GTSNPN, CDR2 SVGIG (reference sequence). The length of the CDR3 is 15 residues. Trimming at V came to 3 bases and at J to 3 bases, leaving 6 bases not matched to a gene. This receptor was obtained from a man younger than 30 in good health. Some clones in this sample may be carry-over from other donors' samples. Specimen: memory CD8+ T cells from PBMCs. Subset: CD45RO+ cells pooled with CCR7-negative TemRA cells. This chain joins TRBV30 and TRBJ2-3; 10 bases align to TRBD2. The CDR3 nucleotides are TGTGCCTGGAGCAATGGACTAGCGGCGACAGATACGCAGTATTTT. It codes for CAWSNGLAATDTQYF.